One and the same sample provided the 9 T cell receptor beta chains below, sequenced in a study of blood T cells in healthy people across ages. Through a sample-barcoded 5' primer and a J-beta primer mix, a second PCR was run for roughly 7 to 11 cycles. TCRdb analysed the 5' RACE reads with MiXCR anew, one entry per CDR3 protein. The profile covers roughly 1,500,000 distinct CDR3 sequences, with approximately 42% appearing a single time and approximately 7.9% taken by the ten largest. The sequenced material came from blood. The receptors stem from a woman under 30 in good health.

The chain couples TRBV11-2 to TRBJ2-1, with D possibly being TRBD1 or TRBD2 (5 bases each). Germline assignment: CDR1 SGHAT and CDR2 FQNNGV. V lost 2 bases, J lost 10 bases, and 18 bases lay in between. The CDR3 runs to 15 residues. DNA for the CDR3: TGTGCCAGCAGCTTAAGTTGGGACCCGGGGCGCGAGCAGTTCTTC. It encodes CASSLSWDPGREQFF.

This clonotype was observed a single time. The chain uses TRBV20-1 and TRBJ2-5; TRBD2 matches at 9 bases. This CDR3 comprises 15 residues. Germline V lookup: CDR1 DFQATT, CDR2 SNEGSKA (reference sequence). With V trimmed by 1 base and J by 1 base, 4 bases remained unmatched. CDR3 sequence: CSARVSSGAQETQYF. Here the CDR3 DNA reads TGCAGTGCTAGAGTGTCTAGCGGGGCCCAAGAGACCCAGTACTTC.

This clonotype was seen a few times. The chain combines TRBV20-1 with TRBJ1-1; TRBD1 agrees at 9 bases. CDR1 is DFQATT, CDR2 SNEGSKA, per germline (reference sequence). V was clipped by 1 base and J by 4 bases; unmatched bases: 4. CDR3 length: 14 residues. The CDR3 is CSARADRGGTEAFF. In DNA, the CDR3 is TGCAGTGCTAGAGCGGACAGGGGTGGCACTGAAGCTTTCTTT.

This clonotype occurred a few times. V is TRBV19 and J is TRBJ2-4; D not certain. Trimming took 7 bases from V and 1 from J, leaving 8 bases between them. This CDR3 comprises 13 residues. From germline, CDR1 is LNHDA and CDR2 SQIVND (reference sequence). CDR3 amino acids: CASIGSAKNIQYF. In DNA form, the CDR3 reads TGTGCCAGTATTGGCTCGGCCAAAAACATTCAGTACTTC.

This chain uses TRBV11-2 with TRBJ2-1; D may be TRBD1 or TRBD2 (7 bases each). V lost 5 bases to trimming and J lost 7 bases, with 15 bases between them. The length of the CDR3 is 14 residues. Germline V CDR1 and CDR2: SGHAT, FQNNGV. CDR3 sequence (DNA): TGTGCCAGCAGCCCCAGGGGGGGGGAAAATGAGCAGTTCTTC. Its translation is CASSPRGGENEQFF.

This rearrangement joins TRBV7-2 to TRBJ2-7; 14 bases align to TRBD2. V gave up 5 bases and J gave up 3 bases; unmatched junction bases: 9. CDR3 length equals 17 residues. Per germline, CDR1 SGHTA and CDR2 FQGNSA. The CDR3 region is CASSLGLAGVPDYEQYF. The CDR3 DNA follows: TGTGCCAGCAGCCTGGGACTAGCGGGAGTTCCCGACTACGAGCAGTACTTC.

V is TRBV7-9 and J is TRBJ2-1, with D tentatively TRBD1 or TRBD2 (5 bases each). Germline loops: CDR1 SEHNR, CDR2 FQNEAQ (reference sequence). The length of the CDR3 is 13 residues. V dropped 5 bases and J dropped 9 bases, with 14 bases sitting between them. The DNA for the CDR3 is TGTGCCAGCAGCCCACCGCCAGGGAGTGAGCAGTTCTTC. Translating it yields CASSPPPGSEQFF.

Only a few counts were recorded for this clonotype. This chain joins TRBV6-5 and TRBJ2-1, with D possibly called TRBD1 or TRBD2 (5 bases each). The length of the CDR3 is 17 residues. Looked up from germline, CDR1 is MNHEY and CDR2 is SVGAGI. Trimming cost V 2 bases and J 2 bases, with 16 bases left between them. CDR3: CASSYPRVGTPYNEQFF. CDR3 sequence (DNA): TGTGCCAGCAGTTACCCTCGAGTCGGGACGCCCTACAATGAGCAGTTCTTC.

In its sample, this clonotype was seen a few times. V and J are TRBV25-1 and TRBJ2-7, with 7 bases identical to TRBD2. Germline-derived CDR1 and CDR2 are MGHDK and SYGVNS. This CDR3 comprises 14 residues. Trimming removed 4 bases from V and 0 bases from J; junction bases left unmatched: 3. CDR3 in DNA: TGTGCCAGCAGTGCAGGGACTAACTCCTACGAGCAGTACTTC. Translation gives CASSAGTNSYEQYF.